Below, 16 T cell receptor beta chains from the same sample are listed, as sequenced in a study of blood T cell repertoires in COVID-19. Libraries were prepared by immunoSEQ multiplex PCR; TCRdb keeps only in-frame clonotypes and omits some of them. Counted here are fewer than 100,000 clones, more than 75% occurring once; the ten biggest clones make up approximately 15%. The sequencing input was peripheral blood. The receptors were gathered from a human donor in a cohort sampled during active COVID-19.

The V gene is TRBV28, the J gene TRBJ2-7; 9 bases match TRBD2. CDR1 and CDR2 from the germline V gene are MDHEN and SYDVKM. This CDR3 comprises 16 residues. Losses at the gene ends were 9 bases for V and 1 base for J; bases not matched to a gene: 13. CDR3 bases: TGTGCCAGTCCGAGGATCCGCGGGAGGGAATCCTACGAGCAGTACTTC. Its translation is CASPRIRGRESYEQYF.

The chain uses TRBV2 and TRBJ1-2; perhaps TRBD1 as D (6 bases). V was shortened by 3 bases and J by 2 bases, with 7 bases between the two germline ends. CDR1 is SNHLY, CDR2 FYNNEI, per germline. The CDR3 loop spans 13 amino acids. CDR3 in amino acids: CASSEQGNYGYTF. CDR3 in DNA: TGTGCCAGCAGTGAGCAGGGGAACTATGGCTACACCTTC.

This clone was detected only a few times. The genes are TRBV6-1 and TRBJ1-5; 9 bases line up with TRBD1. The trim removed 3 bases at V and 4 bases at J, leaving 4 bases unmatched. Germline V gene sequence: CDR1 MNHNS, CDR2 SASEGT. The CDR3 has 15 amino acids. The CDR3 coding sequence is TGTGCCAGCAGTGAGGGGACAGGGTGGAATCAGCCCCAGCATTTT. It yields the protein CASSEGTGWNQPQHF.

The chain is built from TRBV11-2 and TRBJ1-4, with a tentative D call TRBD1 (5 bases). Germline CDR1 is SGHAT and CDR2 is FQNNGV. V was pared by 0 bases and J by 8 bases, with 28 bases between. This CDR3 spans 20 amino acids. CDR3 sequence reads: CASSLDPREDTGTLEEKLFF. The CDR3 DNA reads as TGTGCCAGCAGCTTAGACCCAAGAGAGGACACCGGGACTCTGGAGGAAAAACTGTTTTTT.

This clone has just a few counts. The CDR3 nucleotides are TGTGCCAGCAGCTACTATACCTACCAGGGGGTTAGCAATCAGCCCCAGCATTTT. As protein: CASSYYTYQGVSNQPQHF. The V and J genes are TRBV7-9 and TRBJ1-5, with TRBD1 matching 7 bases. Germline values: CDR1 SEHNR, CDR2 FQNEAQ (reference sequence). The trim removed 4 bases at V and 0 bases at J, leaving 12 bases unmatched. The CDR3 totals 18 residues.

This sequence joins TRBV5-1 and TRBJ2-1, with a tentative D call TRBD2 (5 bases). The V gene lost 4 bases and the J gene lost 2 bases, with 19 bases spanning the gap. The CDR3 contains 17 residues. Germline V gives CDR1 SGHRS, CDR2 YFSETQ. The CDR3 nucleotides read TGCGCCAGCAGCACCCTTCCGGTTTACGGGGCCTACAATGAGCAGTTCTTC. Protein sequence: CASSTLPVYGAYNEQFF.

The gene calls are TRBV25-1 and TRBJ1-4; D is uncertain. This CDR3 has 16 residues. Germline CDR1 and CDR2: MGHDK and SYGVNS. V was clipped by 8 bases and J by 7 bases, with 23 bases between them. The CDR3 loop reads CASSIMGREEGEKLFF. DNA for the CDR3: TGTGCCAGCTCCATCATGGGGAGGGAAGAGGGTGAAAAACTGTTTTTT.

This clone was counted a few times. This chain connects TRBV9 to TRBJ1-1, with 7 nucleotides matching TRBD1. Germline loops: CDR1 SGDLS, CDR2 YYNGEE. The CDR3 length is 16 residues. Losses at the gene ends were 2 bases for V and 5 bases for J; bases not matched to a gene: 12. DNA of the CDR3: TGTGCCAGCAGCGTGATGCAGGGGGGAGTACGGACTGAAGCTTTCTTT. It specifies CASSVMQGGVRTEAFF. The complete variable domain, with remaining parts taken from reference TRBV9 and TRBJ1-1, reads DSGVTQTPKHLITATGQRVTLRCSPRSGDLSVYWYQQSLDQGLQFLIQYYNGEERAKGNILERFSAQQFPDLHSELNLSSLELGDSALYFCASSVMQGGVRTEAFFGQGTRLTVV.

The gene calls are TRBV7-8 and TRBJ2-1, with TRBD2 as a possible D gene (7 bases). CDR1 and CDR2 from the germline V gene are SGHVS and FQNEAQ. This CDR3 is built from 18 residues. Deletions cut 6 bases from V and 5 bases from J, with 26 bases between. CDR3 loop: CASRSRGGPRGANNEQFF. The DNA for the CDR3 is TGTGCCAGCAGGTCCCGGGGAGGGCCTAGGGGGGCCAACAATGAGCAGTTCTTC. Using reference TRBV7-8 and TRBJ2-1 for the parts outside the CDR3, the full variable domain is GAGVSQSPRYKVAKRGQDVALRCDPISGHVSLFWYQQALGQGPEFLTYFQNEAQLDKSGLPSDRFFAERPEGSVSTLKIQRTQQEDSAVYLCASRSRGGPRGANNEQFFGPGTRLTVL.

The chain has TRBV5-1 and TRBJ2-7; 11 bases are shared with TRBD1. CDR1 is SGHRS, CDR2 YFSETQ, per germline. Trimming cost V 4 bases and J 4 bases; bases outside gene matches: 4. The CDR3 length is 14 residues. Written as DNA, the CDR3 is TGCGCCAGCAGCAACGGACAGGGGGCTTACGAGCAGTACTTC. Protein product: CASSNGQGAYEQYF.

The chain couples TRBV9 to TRBJ1-3, with D unresolved. The V gene's germline CDR1 is SGDLS and CDR2 YYNGEE. V was pared by 1 base and J by 2 bases, with 16 bases between. This CDR3 has 17 amino acids. This chain's CDR3 is CASSVHPRTGTGNTIYF. CDR3 DNA: TGTGCCAGCAGCGTACACCCACGGACTGGGACTGGAAACACCATATATTTT.

V usage is TRBV11-2 and J usage is TRBJ1-5; D call uncertain. CDR1 is SGHAT, CDR2 FQNNGV, per germline. V lost 0 bases and J 0 bases, leaving 9 bases between the germline ends. There are 16 residues in the CDR3. CDR3: CASSLDSGYSNQPQHF. CDR3 nucleotides: TGTGCCAGCAGCTTAGATTCGGGTTATAGCAATCAGCCCCAGCATTTT.

The rearrangement uses TRBV9 and TRBJ1-2, with 10 nucleotides matching TRBD1. Germline V gene lookup returns CDR1 SGDLS and CDR2 YYNGEE. The CDR3 runs to 16 residues. After removal of 0 bases from V and 5 bases from J, the junction contained 7 bases not matched to a gene. This CDR3 reads CASSVDGQGVGYGYTF. The CDR3 coding sequence is TGTGCCAGCAGCGTAGATGGACAGGGGGTAGGATATGGCTACACCTTC.

The rearrangement joins TRBV9 to TRBJ1-2, with a possible D match to TRBD1 (5 bases). From germline, CDR1 is SGDLS and CDR2 YYNGEE. The CDR3 consists of 15 residues. Between the trimmed V and J ends, which lost 3 bases and 0 bases, there was a span of 12 bases. The CDR3: CASSDSSGANYGYTF. CDR3 nucleotide sequence: TGTGCCAGCAGCGATTCATCGGGGGCTAACTATGGCTACACCTTC.

This clone was counted a few times. This chain connects TRBV30 to TRBJ2-7, with 8 bases lining up with TRBD1. Germline V gives CDR1 GTSNPN, CDR2 SVGIG (reference sequence). Trimming at V came to 1 base and at J to 2 bases, leaving 4 bases not matched to a gene. The CDR3 runs 14 residues. Here the CDR3 reads CAWSGRGLTYEQYF. The CDR3 bases are TGTGCCTGGAGTGGCAGGGGGCTGACCTACGAGCAGTACTTC. Drawing the rest from reference TRBV30 and TRBJ2-7, the complete variable domain is SQTIHQWPATLVQPVGSPLSLECTVEGTSNPNLYWYRQAAGRGLQLLFYSVGIGQISSEVPQNLSASRPQDRQFILSSKKLLLSDSGFYLCAWSGRGLTYEQYFGPGTRLTVT.

This chain uses TRBV7-9 with TRBJ2-1; 7 bases line up with TRBD1. CDR1 and CDR2 (germline): SEHNR, FQNEAQ (reference sequence). The CDR3 runs 15 residues. Trimming took 1 base from V and 6 from J; bases not matched to a gene: 6. CDR3: CASSLEQGLGNEQFF. CDR3 sequence (DNA): TGTGCCAGCAGCTTAGAACAGGGGCTAGGCAATGAGCAGTTCTTC.